This T cell receptor beta chain was obtained from a study of beta chain features in type 1 diabetes. The study's findings and limits: Naive, central memory and Treg TCRB repertoires seemed to resemble each other more closely in patients than they did in healthy donors. Among patients with Type 1 diabetes, TCRB CDR3s were moderately but significantly shorter in every one of the four CD4+ subsets.

A note on this clone: Antigen specificity is unknown.

Expressed TCRB transcripts got sequenced, as all isolated RNA was reverse transcribed. TCRdb's copy holds only in-frame clones and misses some; the assay was immunoSEQ multiplex PCR. Of 250,000 to 350,000 clones in the sample, about 15% were seen once. Looked up from germline, CDR1 is SGHAT and CDR2 is FQNNGV. The CDR3 covers 16 residues. Trimming cost V 0 bases and J 6 bases; bases outside gene matches: 10. The sequencing input was naive CD4+ T cells from blood. This receptor was obtained from a young man with type 1 diabetes. This chain links TRBV11-2 with TRBJ2-5; 7 bases match TRBD2. CDR3 loop: CASSLELAGGSKTQYF. The CDR3 DNA sequence: TGTGCCAGCAGCTTAGAACTAGCCGGGGGGTCAAAGACCCAGTACTTC.